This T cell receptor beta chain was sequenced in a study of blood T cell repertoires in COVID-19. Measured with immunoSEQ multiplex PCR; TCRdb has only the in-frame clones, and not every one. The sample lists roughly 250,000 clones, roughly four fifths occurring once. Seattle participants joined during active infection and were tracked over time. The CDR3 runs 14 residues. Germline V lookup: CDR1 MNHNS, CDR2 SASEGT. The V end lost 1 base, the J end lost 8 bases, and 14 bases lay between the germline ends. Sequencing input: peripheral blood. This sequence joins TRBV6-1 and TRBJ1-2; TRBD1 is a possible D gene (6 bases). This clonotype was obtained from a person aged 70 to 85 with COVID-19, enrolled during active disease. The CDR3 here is CASSEVTGSGGYTF. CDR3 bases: TGTGCCAGCAGTGAAGTGACAGGATCGGGAGGCTACACCTTC.